The rows below give T cell receptor beta chains drawn from one sample of a study of T-cell memory formation after mild COVID-19. TCRdb recomputed calls from the 5' RACE reads with MiXCR, one row per CDR3 protein. The data hold hundreds of thousands of distinct CDR3 sequences, with approximately 29% observed a single time. Material: PBMCs or a T cell subset sorted from them (not recorded which). The receptors shown here come from an adult woman who had mild COVID-19 (a few samples of this study predate the infection). Cell type and time point are not known. The CDR3 runs from the conserved cysteine through the conserved F or W. Fields, in order: D gene, clone size, V gene, CDR3 length, J gene, CDR3 protein, CDR3 DNA. D genes are given only for firm matches. Clone sizes are given selectively: once, few, many, or a class where the clone is expanded.

NA	NA	TRBV11-2	15	TRBJ2-3	CASSSTSVNTDTQYF	TGTGCCAGCAGCTCTACATCAGTTAACACAGATACGCAGTATTTT
TRBD2	NA	TRBV27	18	TRBJ2-7	CARAGPGTSGSLSYEQYF	TGTGCCAGAGCGGGCCCCGGGACTAGCGGGAGCCTATCCTACGAGCAGTACTTC
NA	NA	TRBV24-1	12	TRBJ1-2	CATSDVGYGYTF	TGTGCCACCAGTGATGTGGGCTATGGCTACACCTTC
NA	NA	TRBV20-1	16	TRBJ2-1	CSAIPSSSGSYNEQFF	TGCAGTGCTATCCCCAGCTCCTCGGGATCCTACAATGAGCAGTTCTTC
TRBD1	few	TRBV7-2	15	TRBJ2-5	CASSLGQGARETQYF	TGTGCCAGCAGCTTAGGGCAGGGGGCGCGAGAGACCCAGTACTTC
NA	NA	TRBV7-8	13	TRBJ2-7	CASSLAARYEQYF	TGTGCCAGCAGCTTAGCAGCGAGGTACGAGCAGTACTTC
TRBD2	few	TRBV6-6	19	TRBJ2-2	CASTPLGLAGGRRDGELFF	TGTGCCAGCACCCCTTTAGGACTAGCGGGGGGGCGAAGGGACGGGGAGCTGTTTTTT
NA	NA	TRBV24-1	15	TRBJ2-5	CATSDPRDGQETQYF	TGTGCCACCAGTGATCCCCGGGACGGACAAGAGACCCAGTACTTC
NA	NA	TRBV2	12	TRBJ2-1	CASSEMGLQQFF	TGTGCCAGCAGTGAAATGGGCCTCCAGCAGTTCTTC
NA	few	TRBV7-3	14	TRBJ1-1	CASSLGGPDTEAFF	TGTGCCAGCAGCCTGGGTGGGCCGGACACTGAAGCTTTCTTT
NA	NA	TRBV20-1	15	TRBJ2-1	CSARLALGAINEQFF	TGCAGTGCTAGGTTGGCCCTCGGGGCGATCAATGAGCAGTTCTTC
TRBD2	NA	TRBV9	15	TRBJ2-5	CASSVGREAAETQYF	TGTGCCAGCAGCGTAGGGCGGGAGGCGGCAGAGACCCAGTACTTC
NA	NA	TRBV3-1	12	TRBJ1-2	CASSHLRRDYTF	TGTGCCAGCAGCCATCTCCGGAGGGACTACACCTTC
NA	NA	TRBV20-1	12	TRBJ1-1	CSARVRNTEAFF	TGCAGTGCTAGAGTTAGGAACACTGAAGCTTTCTTT
NA	few	TRBV5-1	13	TRBJ2-7	CASGRAGLGEQYF	TGCGCCAGCGGGAGAGCCGGGCTCGGCGAGCAGTACTTC
TRBD1	few	TRBV24-1	14	TRBJ1-2	CATSDTRGTYGYTF	TGTGCCACCAGTGACACCAGGGGGACTTATGGCTACACCTTC
NA	NA	TRBV6-5	12	TRBJ2-3	CASGINPDTQYF	TGTGCCAGCGGAATAAATCCAGATACGCAGTATTTT
NA	NA	TRBV7-9	15	TRBJ2-1	CASSSGGLGDNEQFF	TGTGCCAGCAGCTCGGGTGGCCTCGGCGACAATGAGCAGTTCTTC
TRBD1	few	TRBV7-9	12	TRBJ1-1	CASSDGQGEAFF	TGTGCCAGCAGCGATGGACAGGGTGAAGCTTTCTTT
TRBD1	NA	TRBV4-1	15	TRBJ1-1	CASSQNTGADTEAFF	TGCGCCAGCAGCCAAAATACAGGGGCCGACACTGAAGCTTTCTTT
NA	few	TRBV7-2	13	TRBJ2-5	CASTATPGETQYF	TGTGCCAGCACCGCGACACCGGGGGAGACCCAGTACTTC
NA	few	TRBV2	11	TRBJ2-7	CASLSAYEQYF	TGTGCCAGCCTCAGCGCCTACGAGCAGTACTTC
NA	NA	TRBV7-6	17	TRBJ2-6	CASSRSGANSGANVLTF	TGTGCCAGCAGCCGCTCCGGGGCAAACTCTGGGGCCAACGTCCTGACTTTC
TRBD2	few	TRBV24-1	14	TRBJ2-3	CATSGTSGADTQYF	TGTGCCACCAGCGGGACTAGCGGAGCAGATACGCAGTATTTT
TRBD2	NA	TRBV12-3/TRBV12-4	15	TRBJ2-5	CASSLLASGVETQYF	TGTGCCAGCAGTCTCCTGGCTAGCGGGGTAGAGACCCAGTACTTC
NA	NA	TRBV7-2	16	TRBJ1-2	CASSLTPAGMSYGYTF	TGTGCCAGCAGCTTAACCCCCGCAGGGATGAGCTATGGCTACACCTTC
TRBD2	few	TRBV7-8	15	TRBJ2-1	CASSADSGGDNEQFF	TGTGCCAGCAGCGCCGATAGCGGGGGGGACAATGAGCAGTTCTTC
NA	NA	TRBV30	13	TRBJ2-3	CAWSSGVPDTQYF	TGTGCCTGGTCCTCGGGGGTTCCAGATACGCAGTATTTT
NA	few	TRBV18	16	TRBJ2-4	CASSPPLAGAKNIQYF	TGTGCCAGCTCACCACCCCTTGCAGGGGCCAAAAACATTCAGTACTTC
TRBD1	few	TRBV5-6	15	TRBJ2-7	CASSLPPGQGYEQYF	TGTGCCAGCAGCTTGCCCCCGGGACAGGGGTACGAGCAGTACTTC
NA	few	TRBV21-1	15	TRBJ2-7	CASSKGTGEPYEQYF	TGTGCCAGCAGCAAAGGGACAGGGGAGCCCTACGAGCAGTACTTC
TRBD2	few	TRBV5-1	15	TRBJ2-1	CASSEGTSGGHEQFF	TGCGCCAGCTCGGAAGGGACTAGCGGGGGCCATGAGCAGTTCTTC
TRBD1	NA	TRBV10-3	14	TRBJ2-5	CAISQQGVQETQYF	TGTGCCATCAGCCAACAGGGGGTCCAAGAGACCCAGTACTTC
TRBD2	many	TRBV5-1	14	TRBJ2-1	CASSFLAGDNEQFF	TGCGCCAGCAGCTTCCTAGCGGGGGACAATGAGCAGTTCTTC
TRBD1	NA	TRBV6-5	15	TRBJ1-3	CASSSDRSSGNTIYF	TGTGCCAGCAGTTCGGACAGGAGCTCTGGAAACACCATATATTTT
NA	few	TRBV5-1	15	TRBJ2-3	CASSLERGSTDTQYF	TGCGCCAGCAGCTTGGAAAGGGGCAGCACAGATACGCAGTATTTT
NA	few	TRBV5-1	14	TRBJ2-7	CASSLAGQIYEQYF	TGCGCCAGCAGCTTGGCAGGGCAAATCTACGAGCAGTACTTC
TRBD2	few	TRBV12-3/TRBV12-4	15	TRBJ2-3	CASSPKRESTDTQYF	TGTGCCAGCTCCCCCAAGCGGGAGTCCACAGATACGCAGTATTTT
TRBD2	few	TRBV3-1	19	TRBJ2-1	CASSPAWDSGGGFSHEQFF	TGTGCCAGCAGCCCTGCATGGGATAGCGGGGGCGGTTTTTCACATGAGCAGTTCTTC
NA	NA	TRBV5-1	13	TRBJ2-7	CASSPRTAYEQYF	TGCGCCAGCAGCCCACGGACAGCCTACGAGCAGTACTTC
NA	NA	TRBV4-1	15	TRBJ2-3	CASSQERAMGDTQYF	TGCGCCAGCAGCCAAGAGAGGGCTATGGGAGATACGCAGTATTTT